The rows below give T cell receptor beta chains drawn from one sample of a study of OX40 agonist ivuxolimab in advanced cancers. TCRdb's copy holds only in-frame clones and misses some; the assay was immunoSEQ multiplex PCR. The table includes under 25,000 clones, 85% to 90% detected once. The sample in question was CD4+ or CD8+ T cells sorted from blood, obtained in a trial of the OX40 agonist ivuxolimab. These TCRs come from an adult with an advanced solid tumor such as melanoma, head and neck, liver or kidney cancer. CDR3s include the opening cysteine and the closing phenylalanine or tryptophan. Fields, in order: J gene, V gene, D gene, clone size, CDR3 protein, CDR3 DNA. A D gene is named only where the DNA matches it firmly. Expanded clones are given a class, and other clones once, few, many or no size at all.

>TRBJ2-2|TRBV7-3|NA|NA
CASSPHPNQNTGELFF
TGTGCCAGCAGCCCCCATCCCAATCAGAACACCGGGGAGCTGTTTTTT
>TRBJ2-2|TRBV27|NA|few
CASSLVNTGELFF
TGTGCCAGCAGTTTAGTGAACACCGGGGAGCTGTTTTTT
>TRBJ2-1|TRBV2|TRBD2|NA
CASSNLAGLNNEQFF
TGTGCCAGCAGTAACCTAGCGGGACTTAATAATGAGCAGTTCTTC
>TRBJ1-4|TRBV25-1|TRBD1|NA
CASKTGGVEKLFF
TGTGCCAGCAAGACAGGGGGCGTTGAAAAACTGTTTTTT
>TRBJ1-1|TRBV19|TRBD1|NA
CASTQQGLNTEAFF
TGTGCCAGTACCCAACAGGGGCTGAACACTGAAGCTTTCTTT
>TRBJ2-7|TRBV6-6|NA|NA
CASSPVGTTYEQYF
TGTGCCAGTTCCCCTGTAGGGACCACCTACGAGCAGTACTTC
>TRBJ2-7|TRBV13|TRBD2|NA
CASSFTTSGYEQYF
TGTGCCAGCAGCTTCACGACTAGCGGCTACGAGCAGTACTTC
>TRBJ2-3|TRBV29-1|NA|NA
CSVQGGNTDTQYF
TGCAGCGTTCAGGGAGGAAACACAGATACGCAGTATTTT
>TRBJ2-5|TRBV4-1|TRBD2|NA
CASSQGLTSRETQYF
TGCGCCAGCAGCCAAGGGTTGACTAGCAGGGAGACCCAGTACTTC
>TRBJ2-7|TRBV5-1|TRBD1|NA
CASSFGTGYEQYF
TGCGCCAGCAGCTTCGGGACAGGGTACGAGCAGTACTTC
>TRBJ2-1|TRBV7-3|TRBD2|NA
CASSTASGFNNEQFF
TGTGCCAGCAGCACCGCTAGCGGATTCAACAATGAGCAGTTCTTC
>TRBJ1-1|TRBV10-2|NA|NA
CATYKDEAFF
TGCGCCACCTACAAAGATGAAGCTTTCTTT
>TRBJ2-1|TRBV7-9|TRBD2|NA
CASSLGGRGGGEQFF
TGTGCCAGCAGCTTAGGCGGGAGGGGGGGCGGTGAGCAGTTCTTC
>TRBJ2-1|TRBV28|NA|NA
CASIPAGISYNEQFF
TGTGCCAGCATCCCCGCAGGGATTTCCTACAATGAGCAGTTCTTC
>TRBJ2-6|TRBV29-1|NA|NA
CSVAGAGANVLTF
TGCAGCGTTGCAGGGGCTGGGGCCAACGTCCTGACTTTC
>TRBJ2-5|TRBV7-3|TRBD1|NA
CASSYDRVPETQYF
TGTGCCAGCAGCTATGACAGGGTCCCAGAGACCCAGTACTTC
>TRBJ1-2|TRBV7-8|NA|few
CASSANAGTYGYTF
TGTGCCAGCAGCGCAAACGCCGGGACCTATGGCTACACCTTC
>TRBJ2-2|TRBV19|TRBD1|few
CASTPPDRGYTGELFF
TGTGCCAGTACCCCCCCCGACAGGGGGTACACCGGGGAGCTGTTTTTT
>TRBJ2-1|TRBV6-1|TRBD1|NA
CACPFPGQGGNEQFF
TGTGCCTGCCCGTTTCCGGGACAGGGAGGCAATGAGCAGTTCTTC
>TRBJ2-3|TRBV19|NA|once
CASSTLLFDTQYF
TGTGCCAGTAGTACCTTATTATTTGATACGCAGTATTTT
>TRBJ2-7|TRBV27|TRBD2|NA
CASSLSSGGPGYEQYF
TGTGCCAGCAGTTTATCGAGCGGGGGGCCTGGCTACGAGCAGTACTTC
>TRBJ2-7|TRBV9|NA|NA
CASSVRNTDYEQYF
TGTGCCAGCAGCGTAAGGAACACTGACTACGAGCAGTACTTC
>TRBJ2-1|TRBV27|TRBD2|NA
CASGVAGYNEQFF
TGTGCCAGCGGAGTAGCGGGCTACAATGAGCAGTTCTTC
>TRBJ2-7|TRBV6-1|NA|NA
CASDRGKSYEQYF
TGTGCCAGCGATAGAGGAAAATCCTACGAGCAGTACTTC
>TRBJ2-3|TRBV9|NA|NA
CASSVLQITDTQYF
TGTGCCAGCAGCGTTTTACAGATCACAGATACGCAGTATTTT
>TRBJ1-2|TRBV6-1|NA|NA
CASSTPGPAYGYTF
TGTGCCAGCAGTACCCCGGGACCCGCCTATGGCTACACCTTC
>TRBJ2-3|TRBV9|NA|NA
CASSVASGAADTQYF
TGTGCCAGCAGCGTAGCTTCTGGGGCAGCAGATACGCAGTATTTT
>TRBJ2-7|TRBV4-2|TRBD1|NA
CASSPTTGSTYEQYF
TGTGCCAGCAGCCCGACGACAGGGAGCACCTACGAGCAGTACTTC
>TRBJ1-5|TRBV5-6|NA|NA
CASSENRSNQPQHF
TGTGCCAGCAGTGAGAATAGGAGCAATCAGCCCCAGCATTTT
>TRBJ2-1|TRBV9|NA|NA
CASSVGRENEQFF
TGTGCCAGCAGCGTAGGCAGGGAGAATGAGCAGTTCTTC
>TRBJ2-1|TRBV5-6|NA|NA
CASSLGTNEQFF
TGTGCCAGCAGCTTGGGAACCAATGAGCAGTTCTTC
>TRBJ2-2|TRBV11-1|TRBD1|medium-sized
CASSLWTGVGGELFF
TGTGCCAGCAGCTTGTGGACAGGGGTTGGCGGGGAGCTGTTTTTT
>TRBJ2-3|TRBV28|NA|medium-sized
CASSLFSGFSTDTQYF
TGTGCCAGCAGTTTATTTTCCGGGTTCAGCACAGATACGCAGTATTTT
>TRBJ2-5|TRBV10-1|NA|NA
CASSDPYQETQYF
TGCGCCAGCAGCGACCCTTACCAAGAGACCCAGTACTTC
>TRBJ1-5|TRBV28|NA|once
CASSLSNSASNQPQHF
TGTGCCAGCAGTTTATCCAACTCGGCCAGCAATCAGCCCCAGCATTTT
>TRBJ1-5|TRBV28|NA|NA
CASSLGTSNQLQHF
TGTGCCAGCAGTTTAGGGACCTCTAATCAGCTCCAGCATTTT
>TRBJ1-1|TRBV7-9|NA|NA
CASSLRDLGAFF
TGTGCCAGCAGCTTGAGGGACCTGGGAGCTTTCTTT
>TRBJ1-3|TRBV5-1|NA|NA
CASSEVNAGNTIYF
TGCGCCAGCAGCGAGGTCAATGCTGGAAACACCATATATTTT
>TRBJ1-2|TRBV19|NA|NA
CASSTTTDGYTF
TGTGCCAGTAGTACTACGACAGATGGCTACACCTTC
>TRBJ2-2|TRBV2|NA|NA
CASRLGPEIGTGELFF
TGTGCCAGCCGATTGGGTCCAGAGATCGGCACCGGGGAGCTGTTTTTT
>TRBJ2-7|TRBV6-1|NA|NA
CASILEVLDYEQYF
TGTGCCAGCATTTTAGAGGTGTTGGACTACGAGCAGTACTTC
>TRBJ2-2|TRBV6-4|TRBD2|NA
CASSGDYLTGELFF
TGTGCCAGCAGTGGGGACTATTTGACCGGGGAGCTGTTTTTT